This T cell receptor beta chain was sequenced during a study of long-term antiretroviral therapy in people with HIV. CDR3 length: 16 amino acids. V was trimmed by 0 bases and J by 2 bases, leaving 11 bases between them. CDR1 is SGHTS, CDR2 YDEGEE, per germline. In regard to this clone: Its target is unknown.

An immunoSEQ assay, version v3.0, was performed at survey level. TCRdb's table, derived via immunoSEQ multiplex PCR, lists solely in-frame clones and lacks some. The sample shows fewer than 35,000 clones, roughly 84% of them seen only once. General study findings and limits: Following ART, diversity rose but still fell short of transplant donor controls.

V usage is TRBV5-8 and J usage is TRBJ2-2; D tentatively fits TRBD1 or TRBD2 (5 bases each). The TCR comes from a man aged 35-49 years with HIV. Source: unsorted PBMCs, taken 3 years after starting antiretroviral therapy. In DNA, the CDR3 is TGTGCCAGCAGCTTGGGGCCCGGGGCCAACACCGGGGAGCTGTTTTTT. Protein: CASSLGPGANTGELFF. The full variable domain, completed using reference TRBV5-8 and TRBJ2-2, is EAGVTQSPTHLIKTRGQQATLRCSPISGHTSVYWYQQALGLGLQFLLWYDEGEERNRGNFPPRFSGRQFPNYSSELNVNALELEDSALYLCASSLGPGANTGELFFGEGSRLTVL.